This TCR beta chain was sequenced for a study of blood T cell repertoires in COVID-19. Overall study context: COVID-19 samples from acute and convalescent phases originated in the United States, Italy and Spain.

Using immunoSEQ multiplex PCR, the repertoire was profiled, and TCRdb retains in-frame clones only, with some absent. This sample yields under 300,000 clones, of which 89% are seen a single time; less than 2% belongs to the top ten. The CDR3 length is 13 residues. Germline V CDR1 and CDR2: MGHRA, YSYEKL. V lost 6 bases to trimming and J lost 1 base, with 9 bases between them. About this clone: At the DNA level, this CDR3 is encoded by other sequences in the same sample as well.

Source material: PBMCs or T cells enriched from blood (not recorded which). The receptor was derived from a woman aged 40 to 50 who had recovered from COVID-19. The chain joins TRBV4-1 to TRBJ1-1, with D hard to call. Written as DNA, the CDR3 is TGCGCCAGCAGTCGAGGCGAGAACACTGAAGCTTTCTTT. Residues: CASSRGENTEAFF.